This record concerns one T cell receptor beta chain sequence. Individual cDNA molecules were tagged with unique molecular identifiers. One entry per CDR3 protein, called by TCRdb with MiXCR from the 5' RACE reads. The sample has roughly 53,000 distinct CDR3 sequences; approximately 12% are singletons. The record originates from a study of early T cells in non-severe SARS-CoV-2 infection. CDR1 MNHEY and CDR2 SVGAGI come from the germline V gene. Unmatched junction bases numbered 4, after V lost 6 bases and J lost 0 bases. The length of the CDR3 is 14 residues. The sequence came from an adult who was a healthcare worker with PCR-confirmed SARS-CoV-2 infection or an uninfected control (not recorded which). Sequenced here: whole blood, sampled at baseline. J is TRBJ2-5 and V is TRBV6-5; the match to TRBD2 covers 7 bases. The CDR3 sequence is CASREAGHQETQYF. The CDR3, as DNA: TGTGCCAGCAGAGAAGCGGGACACCAAGAGACCCAGTACTTC.